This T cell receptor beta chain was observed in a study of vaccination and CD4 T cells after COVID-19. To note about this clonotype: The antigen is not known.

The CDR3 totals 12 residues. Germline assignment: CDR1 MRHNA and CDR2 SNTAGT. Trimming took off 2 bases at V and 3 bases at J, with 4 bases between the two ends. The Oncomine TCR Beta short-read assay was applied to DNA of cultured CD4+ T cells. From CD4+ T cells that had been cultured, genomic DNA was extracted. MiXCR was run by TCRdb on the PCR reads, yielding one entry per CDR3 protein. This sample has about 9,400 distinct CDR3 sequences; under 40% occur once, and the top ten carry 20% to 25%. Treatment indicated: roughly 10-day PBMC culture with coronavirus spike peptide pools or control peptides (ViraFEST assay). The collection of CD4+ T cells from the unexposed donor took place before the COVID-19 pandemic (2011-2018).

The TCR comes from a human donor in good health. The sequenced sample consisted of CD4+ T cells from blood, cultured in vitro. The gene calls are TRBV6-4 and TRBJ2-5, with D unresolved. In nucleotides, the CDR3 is TGTGCCAGCAGTGACAGAAAAGAGACCCAGTACTTC. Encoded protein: CASSDRKETQYF.